A single sample gave rise to the 5 T cell receptor beta chains below, sequenced in a study of T cell responses to AZD1222 COVID-19 vaccine. Clones were sequenced by immunoSEQ multiplex PCR, and TCRdb holds only the in-frame ones, with some missing. The sample consists of 150,000 to 200,000 clones, around nine tenths of them appearing once. This sample comprised peripheral blood, obtained 28 days after the second AZD1222 dose. Every receptor here comes from an adult who received the AZD1222 COVID-19 vaccine.

CDR3 nucleotides: TGTGCCAGCAGCTTAGTGGGACAGGGGACTTATGAGCAGTTCTTC. Protein sequence: CASSLVGQGTYEQFF. V usage is TRBV7-2 and J usage is TRBJ2-1, with 10 bases that match TRBD1. The CDR3 runs to 15 residues. Trimming removed 1 base from V and 8 bases from J; junction bases left unmatched: 5. In germline, CDR1 is SGHTA, CDR2 FQGNSA.

The J gene is TRBJ2-2, the V gene TRBV4-1; 8 nucleotides agree with TRBD1. This CDR3 contains 14 residues. V shed 10 bases and J 4 bases; nucleotides not matched to a gene: 8. Germline V gives CDR1 MGHRA, CDR2 YSYEKL. The CDR3 DNA is TGCGCCAATTCGACAGGGGCGGCCACCGGGGAGCTGTTTTTT. Residues: CANSTGAATGELFF.

This chain uses TRBV19 with TRBJ2-2; TRBD1 matches at 7 bases. This CDR3 has 15 amino acids. After removal of 7 bases from V and 5 bases from J, the junction contained 10 bases not matched to a gene. Per germline, CDR1 LNHDA and CDR2 SQIVND (reference sequence). The CDR3 is CASTMEDRPTGELFF. The CDR3 nucleotides read TGTGCCAGTACCATGGAGGACAGGCCGACCGGGGAGCTGTTTTTT.

This rearrangement joins TRBV30 to TRBJ2-7; TRBD1 matches 7 bases. Germline loops: CDR1 GTSNPN, CDR2 SVGIG (reference sequence). The CDR3 length is 15 residues. J gave up 5 bases and V 0 bases, and 10 bases lay outside the gene matches. CDR3 in amino acids: CAWSVGRGGEDEQYF. CDR3 sequence (DNA): TGTGCCTGGAGTGTGGGGCGAGGGGGCGAAGACGAGCAGTACTTC.

The chain carries TRBV7-2 and TRBJ1-6, with D possibly TRBD1 on 6 matching bases. The V end was cut by 1 base, the J end by 9 bases, with 16 bases between. This CDR3 is built from 16 residues. Germline V CDR1 and CDR2: SGHTA, FQGNSA. The CDR3 loop reads CASSLVGAGGGSPLHF. CDR3 in DNA: TGTGCCAGCAGCTTAGTAGGGGCAGGAGGGGGTTCACCCCTCCACTTT. Complete variable domain (other parts from reference TRBV7-2 and TRBJ1-6): GAGVSQSPSNKVTEKGKDVELRCDPISGHTALYWYRQSLGQGLEFLIYFQGNSAPDKSGLPSDRFSAERTGGSVSTLTIQRTQQEDSAVYLCASSLVGAGGGSPLHFGNGTRLTVT.